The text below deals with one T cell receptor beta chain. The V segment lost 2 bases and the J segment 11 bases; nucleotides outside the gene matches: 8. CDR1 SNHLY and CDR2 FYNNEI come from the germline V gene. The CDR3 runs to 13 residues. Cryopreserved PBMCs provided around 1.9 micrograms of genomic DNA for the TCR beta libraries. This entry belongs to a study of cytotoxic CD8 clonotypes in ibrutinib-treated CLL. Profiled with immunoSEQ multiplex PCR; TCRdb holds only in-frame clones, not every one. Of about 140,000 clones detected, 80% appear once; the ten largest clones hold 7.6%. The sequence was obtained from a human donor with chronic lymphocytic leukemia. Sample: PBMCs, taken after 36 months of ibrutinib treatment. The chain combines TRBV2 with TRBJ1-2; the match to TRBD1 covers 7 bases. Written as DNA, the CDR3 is TGTGCCAGCAGTGAAAGGACAGGTGCGTCGTACACCTTC. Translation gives CASSERTGASYTF.